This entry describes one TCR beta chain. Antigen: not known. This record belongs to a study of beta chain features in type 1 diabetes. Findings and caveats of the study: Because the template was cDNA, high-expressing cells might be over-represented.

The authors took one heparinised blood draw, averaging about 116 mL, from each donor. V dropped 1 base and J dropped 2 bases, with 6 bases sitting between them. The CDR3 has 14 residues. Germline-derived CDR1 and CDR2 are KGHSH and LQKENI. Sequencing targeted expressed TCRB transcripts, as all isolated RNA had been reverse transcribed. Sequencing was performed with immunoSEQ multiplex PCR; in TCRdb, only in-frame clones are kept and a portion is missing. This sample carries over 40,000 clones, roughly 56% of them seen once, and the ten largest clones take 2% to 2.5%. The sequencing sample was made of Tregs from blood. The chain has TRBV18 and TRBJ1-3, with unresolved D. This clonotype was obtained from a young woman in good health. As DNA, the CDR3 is TGTGCCAGCTCACCACGCGGCCCTGGAAACACCATATATTTT. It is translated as CASSPRGPGNTIYF.